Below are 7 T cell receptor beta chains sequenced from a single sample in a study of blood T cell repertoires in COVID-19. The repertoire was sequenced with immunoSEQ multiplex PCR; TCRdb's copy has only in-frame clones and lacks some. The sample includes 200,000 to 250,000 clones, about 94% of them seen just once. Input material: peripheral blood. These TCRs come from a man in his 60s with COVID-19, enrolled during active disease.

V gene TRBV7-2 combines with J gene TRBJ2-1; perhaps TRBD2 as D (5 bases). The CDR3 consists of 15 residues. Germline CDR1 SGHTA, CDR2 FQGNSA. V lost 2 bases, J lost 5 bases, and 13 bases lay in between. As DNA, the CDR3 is TGTGCCAGCAGCTTAATGACTATGAGGAACAATGAGCAGTTCTTC. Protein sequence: CASSLMTMRNNEQFF.

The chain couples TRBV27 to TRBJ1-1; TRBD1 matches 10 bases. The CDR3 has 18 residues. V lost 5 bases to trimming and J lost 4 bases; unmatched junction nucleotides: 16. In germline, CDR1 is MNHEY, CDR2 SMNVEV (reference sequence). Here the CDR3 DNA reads TGTGCCAGCAGTCCGCCGTCCGACAGGGGGCTCAGGAGCACTGAAGCTTTCTTT. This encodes CASSPPSDRGLRSTEAFF.

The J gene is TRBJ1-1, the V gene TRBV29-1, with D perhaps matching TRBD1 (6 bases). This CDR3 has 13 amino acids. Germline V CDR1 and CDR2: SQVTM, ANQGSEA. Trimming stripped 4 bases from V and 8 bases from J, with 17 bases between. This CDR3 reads CSVVQGQRGEAFF. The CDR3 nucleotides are TGCAGCGTTGTGCAGGGCCAAAGGGGGGAAGCTTTCTTT.

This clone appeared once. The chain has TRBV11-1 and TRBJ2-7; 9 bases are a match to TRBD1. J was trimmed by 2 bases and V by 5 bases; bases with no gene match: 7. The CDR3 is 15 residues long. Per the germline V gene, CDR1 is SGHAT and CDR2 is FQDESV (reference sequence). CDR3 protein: CASSLAGQGTYEQYF. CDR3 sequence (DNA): TGTGCCAGCAGCCTGGCGGGACAGGGAACCTACGAGCAGTACTTC.

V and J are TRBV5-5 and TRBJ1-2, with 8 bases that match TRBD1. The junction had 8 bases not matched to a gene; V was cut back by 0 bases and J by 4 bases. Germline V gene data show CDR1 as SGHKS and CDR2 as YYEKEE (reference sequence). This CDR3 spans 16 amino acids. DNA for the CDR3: TGTGCCAGCAGCTTGGTGTTCCAGGGGGCGAGCTATGGCTACACCTTC. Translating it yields CASSLVFQGASYGYTF.

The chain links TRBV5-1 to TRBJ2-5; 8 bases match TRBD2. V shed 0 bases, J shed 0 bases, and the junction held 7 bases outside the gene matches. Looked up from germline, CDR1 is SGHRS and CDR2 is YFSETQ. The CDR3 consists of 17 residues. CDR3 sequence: CASSLAPVAGYQETQYF. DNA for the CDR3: TGCGCCAGCAGCTTGGCCCCCGTAGCGGGGTACCAAGAGACCCAGTACTTC.

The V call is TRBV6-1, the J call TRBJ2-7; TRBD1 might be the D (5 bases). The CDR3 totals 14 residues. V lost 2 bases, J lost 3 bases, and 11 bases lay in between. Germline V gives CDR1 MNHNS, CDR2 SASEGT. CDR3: CASSEWVGDYEQYF. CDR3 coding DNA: TGTGCCAGCAGTGAATGGGTAGGGGACTACGAGCAGTACTTC.